This entry describes one TCR beta chain. Antigen specificity is unknown. The CDR3 extends over 13 amino acids. From germline, CDR1 is WNHNN and CDR2 SYGVQD (reference sequence). This sample was included in a study of CXCR3-negative and CXCR3-positive naive CD8 T cells. Study details: The dataset comprises 110 million to 150 million TRB reads in total, with about 1.5 +/- 0.3 million reads per library. General study points: When CXCR3-positive naive cells were set against CXCR3-negative naive cells, the former had more hydrophobic TRB CDR3s. Whereas both naive subsets had comparably high diversity, memory CD8+ cells had much lower diversity.

All CD8+ T cell subsets were sorted in triplicate at fewer than 350,000 cells each. By phenotype, naive CD8+ T cells were CD45RO-CCR7+CD27+CD95-. With UMI labels, 5' RACE was used to prepare the TRB cDNA libraries. TCRdb re-called the 5' RACE reads and shows each CDR3 protein once, DNA omitted. The repertoire shows around 140,000 distinct CDR3 sequences; the top ten hold 0.41%. The rearrangement joins TRBV10-1 to TRBJ1-1; without DNA, the TCRdb call of TRBD1 cannot be checked. Material for sequencing was naive CXCR3+ CD8+ T cells from blood. The subset: CD45RO-CCR7+CD27+CD95- naive CD8+ T cells expressing CXCR3 (TNR3+). This TCR derives from a human donor in good health. Some clones in this sample may be carry-over from other donors' samples. The chain's CDR3 is CASSEQGNTEAFF.